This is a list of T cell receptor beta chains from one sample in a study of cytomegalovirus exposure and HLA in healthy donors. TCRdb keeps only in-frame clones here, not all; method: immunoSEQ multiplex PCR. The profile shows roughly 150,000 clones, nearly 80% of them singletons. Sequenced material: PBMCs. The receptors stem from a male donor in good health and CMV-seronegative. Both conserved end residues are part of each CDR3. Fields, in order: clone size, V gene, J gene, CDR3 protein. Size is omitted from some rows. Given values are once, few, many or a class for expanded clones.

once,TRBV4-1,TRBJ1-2,CASSRSGSNYGYTF
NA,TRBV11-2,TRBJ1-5,CASSLGQGGGPQHF
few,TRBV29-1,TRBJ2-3,CTMGGVGYTQYF
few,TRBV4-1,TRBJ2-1,CASSRLPHGKRESYNEQFF
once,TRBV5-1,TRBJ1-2,CASSLDPAIGGYTF
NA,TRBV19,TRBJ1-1,CASSIQGGRMNTEAFF
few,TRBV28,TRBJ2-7,CASITGRGGEQYF
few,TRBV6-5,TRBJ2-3,CASSPGQAWDTQYF
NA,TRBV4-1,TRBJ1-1,CASSQDKAGRGTEAFF
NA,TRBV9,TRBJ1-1,CASSPQGSIGTEAFF
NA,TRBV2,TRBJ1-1,CASSEQGYTEAFF
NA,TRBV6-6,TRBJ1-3,CASSSRGSAGNTIYF
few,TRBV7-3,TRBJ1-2,CASSLTPGLDGYTF
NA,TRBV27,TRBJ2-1,CASSMTSGIPYNEQFF
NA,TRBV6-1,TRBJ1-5,CASSESLGLYNQPQHF
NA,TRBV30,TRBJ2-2,CAWRLRGESGWNTGELFF
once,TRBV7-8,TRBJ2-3,CASSPGQGAFSTDTQYF
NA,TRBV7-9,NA,CASSYPGTGGAEQYF
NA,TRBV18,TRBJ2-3,CASSPGTGGADTQYF
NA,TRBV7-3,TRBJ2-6,CASSSTGAGANVLTF
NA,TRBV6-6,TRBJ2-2,CASNPSQGNTGELFF
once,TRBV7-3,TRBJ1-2,CASSQFGITYGYTF
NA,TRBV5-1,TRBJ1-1,CASSGTGGTEAFF
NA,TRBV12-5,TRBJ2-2,CASGGTSGVPTGELFF
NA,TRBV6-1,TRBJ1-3,CASSEVGTGNTIYF
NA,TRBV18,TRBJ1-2,CASSETGGYGYTF
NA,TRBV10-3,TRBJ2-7,CAIGDKTYEQYF
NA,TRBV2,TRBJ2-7,CASSRTGNYEQYF
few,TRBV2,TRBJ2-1,CASSESGEYNEQFF
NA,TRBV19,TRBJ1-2,CASSTGLGDIGEYYYGYTF
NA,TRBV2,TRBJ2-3,CASSEGGLAGIASTDTQYF
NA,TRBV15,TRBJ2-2,CATSRGDFTGELFF
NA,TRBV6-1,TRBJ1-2,CASSEWGQDQF
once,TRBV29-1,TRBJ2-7,CSVDEGTGGPYEQYF
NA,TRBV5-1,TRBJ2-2,CASSLAAREGTGELFF
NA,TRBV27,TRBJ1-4,CASSPYRQGMSEKLFF
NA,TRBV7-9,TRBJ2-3,CASSSLGQGMFTQYF
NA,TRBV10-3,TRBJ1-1,CAISEPRTGPTGGYTEAFF
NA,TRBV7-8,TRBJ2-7,CASSLGDSREQYF
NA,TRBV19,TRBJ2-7,CASQRDRSYEQYF
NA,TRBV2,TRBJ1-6,CASSKGRDIGPLHF